The 9 T cell receptor beta chains presented below share a single source sample, sequenced in a study of cytomegalovirus exposure and HLA in healthy donors. Assay used: immunoSEQ multiplex PCR; TCRdb lists only in-frame clones, some missing. Of fewer than 60,000 clones in the sample, 75% to 90% were seen once. The sequencing input was PBMCs. Receptors originate from a woman aged 18-35 years in good health and CMV-seronegative.

The chain uses TRBV27 and TRBJ2-2; 12 bases line up with TRBD2. The V gene end was trimmed by 3 bases and the J gene end by 5 bases; junction bases not matched to a gene: 7. The CDR3 is made up of 17 amino acids. CDR1 is MNHEY, CDR2 SMNVEV, per germline (reference sequence). This CDR3 reads CASSFLAGGLGTGELFF. In nucleotides, the CDR3 is TGTGCCAGCAGTTTTCTAGCGGGAGGGCTGGGGACCGGGGAGCTGTTTTTT.

This chain connects TRBV28 to TRBJ2-7; 12 nucleotides align to TRBD2. The CDR3 is made up of 16 amino acids. Per the germline V gene, CDR1 is MDHEN and CDR2 is SYDVKM. V dropped 3 bases and J dropped 3; count of bases not matched to a gene: 6. CDR3 nucleotides: TGTGCCAGCAGTTTCACCCTACTAGCGGGAGGCTACGAGCAGTACTTC. Translation: CASSFTLLAGGYEQYF.

The chain has TRBV27 and TRBJ1-4; the match to TRBD1 covers 9 bases. The germline gives CDR1 MNHEY, CDR2 SMNVEV (reference sequence). After removal of 5 bases from V and 3 bases from J, the junction contained 16 bases not matched to a gene. This CDR3 has 19 amino acids. This CDR3 reads CASSLRDRVFLGANEKLFF. The DNA for the CDR3 is TGTGCCAGCAGTCTCCGGGACAGGGTCTTTCTTGGGGCTAATGAAAAACTGTTTTTT.

The J gene is TRBJ2-1, the V gene TRBV7-9; 9 bases map to TRBD2. V lost 7 bases and J lost 4; bases outside the gene matches: 8. The CDR3 covers 15 residues. Germline-derived CDR1 and CDR2 are SEHNR and FQNEAQ (reference sequence). CDR3 residues: CASTSGRMKYNEQFF. Here the CDR3 DNA reads TGTGCCAGCACGAGCGGGAGGATGAAGTACAATGAGCAGTTCTTC.

J is TRBJ2-2 and V is TRBV9; D not certain. Germline CDR1 is SGDLS and CDR2 is YYNGEE. The length of the CDR3 is 13 residues. V was cut by 0 bases and J by 7 bases, with 7 bases left in between. CDR3 DNA: TGTGCCAGCAGCGTAGGAGTGTTCGGGGAGCTGTTTTTT. Its translation: CASSVGVFGELFF.

This clone appeared a few times. CDR3 amino acids: CASSHGQARSYEQYF. CDR3 coding DNA: TGTGCCAGCAGTCACGGACAGGCCCGCTCCTACGAGCAGTACTTC. The chain couples TRBV7-2 to TRBJ2-7; TRBD1 agrees at 7 bases. Trimming at V came to 6 bases and at J to 0 bases, leaving 8 bases not matched to a gene. The CDR3 consists of 15 residues. In germline, CDR1 is SGHTA, CDR2 FQGNSA.

The J gene is TRBJ2-3, the V gene TRBV5-1; 7 positions match TRBD2. Trimming at V came to 4 bases and at J to 2 bases, leaving 4 bases not matched to a gene. Germline V gene sequence: CDR1 SGHRS, CDR2 YFSETQ. CDR3 length: 14 amino acids. CDR3 in amino acids: CASSPRLATDTQYF. CDR3 sequence (DNA): TGCGCCAGCAGCCCGCGACTAGCCACAGATACGCAGTATTTT. Full variable domain (rest looked up from reference TRBV5-1 and TRBJ2-3): KAGVTQTPRYLIKTRGQQVTLSCSPISGHRSVSWYQQTPGQGLQFLFEYFSETQRNKGNFPGRFSGRQFSNSRSEMNVSTLELGDSALYLCASSPRLATDTQYFGPGTRLTVL.

As to this clone: The germline gene is not matched at one end of the junction; a read error may be the cause. This chain links TRBV20-1 with TRBJ2-1, with TRBD2 matching 7 bases. Germline V gives CDR1 DFQATT, CDR2 SNEGSKA (reference sequence). The CDR3 contains 11 residues. CDR3 sequence (DNA): TGCAGTGCTAGAGAGGGGGAACTAGCGATCTTC. Protein sequence: CSAREGELAIF.

On this clone itself: This sample includes further DNA sequences coding for the same CDR3. The genes are TRBV18 and TRBJ1-2; TRBD1 matches 7 bases. Germline values: CDR1 KGHSH, CDR2 LQKENI. The CDR3 loop spans 13 amino acids. J lost 3 bases, V lost 4 bases, and 2 bases had no gene match. This CDR3 is CASSLDRDYGYTF. CDR3 DNA sequence: TGTGCCAGCTCACTAGACAGGGACTATGGCTACACCTTC.